This entry lists 2 T cell receptor beta chains sequenced from one sample in a study of blood T cell repertoires in COVID-19. Using immunoSEQ multiplex PCR, the repertoire was profiled, and TCRdb retains in-frame clones only, with some absent. The repertoire holds 200,000 to 250,000 clones, with 86% as singletons. The specimen was PBMCs or T cells enriched from blood (not recorded which). Source of these receptors: a woman aged 45-65 years who had recovered from COVID-19.

The chain links TRBV10-1 to TRBJ1-4, with TRBD1 matching over 9 bases. CDR3 size: 16 residues. J gave up 3 bases and V 3 bases, and 5 bases lay outside the gene matches. The germline gives CDR1 WNHNN, CDR2 SYGVQD (reference sequence). The CDR3, as DNA: TGCGCCAGCAGTGATGGGACAGGGATATCTAATGAAAAACTGTTTTTT. Protein product: CASSDGTGISNEKLFF.

The chain employs TRBV4-3 and TRBJ2-7; 11 bases fit TRBD2. J was trimmed by 4 bases and V by 3 bases; bases with no gene match: 8. CDR3 length equals 16 residues. From germline, CDR1 is LGHNA and CDR2 YSLEER. The CDR3 bases are TGCGCCAGCAGCCAGGGAACTAGCGGGAGTACTTACGAGCAGTACTTC. Residues: CASSQGTSGSTYEQYF.